These T cell receptor beta chains were read from a single sample in a study of blood T cells in healthy people across ages. One entry per CDR3 protein results from TCRdb running MiXCR on the 5' RACE reads. The sample lists over a million distinct CDR3 sequences; under 55% were seen once. The source material was blood. Receptor source: a woman under 30 in good health. The CDR3 runs from the conserved cysteine through the conserved F or W. A D gene is named only where the DNA matches it firmly. The size field is filled for only some rows; it gives once, few, many or a size class.

>.|TRBJ1-1|.|TRBV27
CASTHRGGNTEAFF
TGTGCCAGCACTCATCGGGGCGGTAACACTGAAGCTTTCTTT
>.|TRBJ1-1|few|TRBV27
CASSRDGTEAFF
TGTGCCAGCAGTCGGGACGGCACTGAAGCTTTCTTT
>.|TRBJ1-1|.|TRBV9
CASSVQDGLNTEAFF
TGTGCCAGCAGCGTGCAGGACGGACTGAACACTGAAGCTTTCTTT
>.|TRBJ2-7|few|TRBV28
CASSLRGHTYEQYF
TGTGCCAGCAGTTTGCGGGGGCACACCTACGAGCAGTACTTC
>.|TRBJ2-3|.|TRBV6-2/TRBV6-3
CASSFPPDTRYF
TGTGCCAGCAGTTTCCCTCCCGATACGCGGTATTTT
>.|TRBJ2-3|.|TRBV27
CASSSSAPADTQYF
TGTGCCAGCAGTTCCTCCGCCCCTGCAGATACGCAGTATTTT
>.|TRBJ1-1|few|TRBV6-5
CASSPDLRDTEAFF
TGTGCCAGCAGCCCGGACCTCCGGGATACTGAAGCTTTCTTT
>.|TRBJ2-5|once|TRBV6-2/TRBV6-3
CASSYLSNQETQYF
TGTGCCAGCAGTTACTTGTCAAACCAAGAGACCCAGTACTTC
>TRBD1|TRBJ1-2|few|TRBV29-1
CSVPGQGDGYTF
TGCAGCGTGCCCGGACAGGGGGACGGCTACACCTTC
>TRBD1|TRBJ1-2|.|TRBV9
CAGSPTGVVNCGYTF
TGTGCCGGCAGCCCCACAGGGGTGGTTAACTGTGGCTACACCTTC
>.|TRBJ2-5|few|TRBV29-1
CSGVTLAAGYF
TGCAGCGGCGTGACGCTGGCCGCAGGGTACTTC
>.|TRBJ2-1|.|TRBV2
CASRLTFSSYNEQFF
TGTGCCAGCAGACTTACATTTAGCTCCTACAATGAGCAGTTCTTC
>TRBD2|TRBJ2-1|few|TRBV20-1
CSAEREPSYNEQFF
TGCAGTGCTGAGCGGGAGCCCTCCTACAATGAGCAGTTCTTC
>.|TRBJ2-7|few|TRBV28
CASIKGGKDEQYF
TGTGCCAGCATAAAAGGGGGTAAAGACGAGCAGTACTTC
>.|TRBJ1-5|once|TRBV7-6
CASSTLYNQPQHF
TGTGCCAGCAGCACACTATACAATCAGCCCCAGCATTTT
>.|TRBJ2-3|.|TRBV7-9
CASSPITVDTQYF
TGTGCCAGCAGCCCGATAACCGTGGATACGCAGTATTTT
>TRBD1|TRBJ1-3|once|TRBV7-2
CASSLGTGRNTIYF
TGTGCCAGCAGCTTAGGGACAGGGCGAAACACCATATATTTT
>TRBD2|TRBJ2-7|few|TRBV29-1
CSVEDPGLAGRYYEQYF
TGCAGCGTTGAAGATCCAGGACTAGCGGGGAGATACTACGAGCAGTACTTC
>.|TRBJ1-4|once|TRBV25-1
CASSESGGLTASNEKLFF
TGTGCCAGCAGTGAATCGGGCGGTTTGACAGCAAGTAATGAAAAACTGTTTTTT
>TRBD2|TRBJ2-1|few|TRBV7-9
CASSPTSSGTYNEQFF
TGTGCCAGCAGTCCTACTTCTAGCGGAACCTACAATGAGCAGTTCTTC
>.|TRBJ2-7|.|TRBV4-3
CASSQDLSGRASYEQYF
TGCGCCAGCAGCCAAGATCTAAGCGGACGGGCCTCCTACGAGCAGTACTTC
>TRBD2|TRBJ2-7|.|TRBV4-3
CASSQSLAASYEQYF
TGCGCCAGCAGCCAGTCACTAGCGGCGTCCTACGAGCAGTACTTC
>.|TRBJ1-6|.|TRBV5-1
CASSLNAGYNSPLHF
TGCGCCAGCAGCCTCAACGCGGGGTATAATTCACCCCTCCACTTT
>.|TRBJ2-7|.|TRBV28
CASRGPFARNYNEQYF
TGTGCCAGCAGGGGCCCTTTTGCTAGGAACTACAATGAGCAGTACTTC
>TRBD1|TRBJ1-5|.|TRBV20-1
CSASDPGTGDHRPQHF
TGTAGTGCTAGTGATCCCGGGACAGGGGACCATCGGCCCCAGCATTTT